The 8 T cell receptor beta chains below were found in one sample sequenced in a study of neoadjuvant anti-PD-1 for oral cavity cancer. The assay was immunoSEQ multiplex PCR, and TCRdb's table has in-frame clones only and misses some. The sample consists of about 14,000 clones, roughly three quarters of them appearing once. The time point is: after neoadjuvant nivolumab, at surgical resection. The source was PBMCs, collected after nivolumab (anti-PD-1) treatment. Receptors were obtained from a person aged 40 to 85 with oral cavity squamous cell carcinoma.

The rearrangement links TRBV13 to TRBJ1-1, with 9 bases that match TRBD1. The CDR3 contains 14 residues. Germline V lookup: CDR1 PRHDT, CDR2 FYEKMQ (reference sequence). Trimming cost V 7 bases and J 4 bases; bases outside gene matches: 7. This CDR3 is CASNRQGEFTEAFF. CDR3 sequence (DNA): TGTGCCAGCAACAGACAGGGGGAATTCACTGAAGCTTTCTTT. Full variable domain (rest looked up from reference TRBV13 and TRBJ1-1): AAGVIQSPRHLIKEKRETATLKCYPIPRHDTVYWYQQGPGQDPQFLISFYEKMQSDKGSIPDRFSAQQFSDYHSELNMSSLELGDSALYFCASNRQGEFTEAFFGQGTRLTVV.

The sample holds one count of this clone. The genes are TRBV6-5 and TRBJ2-5; D possibly uses TRBD1 or TRBD2 (5 bases each). Germline-derived CDR1 and CDR2 are MNHEY and SVGAGI. The CDR3 loop spans 14 amino acids. V shed 6 bases and J shed 5 bases, with 16 bases lying between them. The DNA for the CDR3 is TGTGCCAGCAGCCCCGGGGCGGGCGGGGAGACCCAGTACTTC. This encodes CASSPGAGGETQYF.

The rearrangement uses TRBV5-4 and TRBJ1-2; D unclear. Trimming cost V 2 bases and J 8 bases, with 13 bases left between them. The CDR3 covers 13 residues. Germline V gene data show CDR1 as SGHNT and CDR2 as YYREEE (reference sequence). The CDR3 DNA reads TGTGCCAGCAGCTTCCTCCCGCTCGGGGGCTACACCTTC. It is translated as CASSFLPLGGYTF.

This clone occurred a few times. The chain combines TRBV19 with TRBJ1-1; no clear D. CDR1 and CDR2 (germline): LNHDA, SQIVND (reference sequence). Trimming shortened V by 9 bases and J by 3 bases, and 8 bases separated the two germline ends. This CDR3 contains 11 residues. The DNA of the CDR3 is TGTGCCAGCCGAGGGTACACTGAAGCTTTCTTT. As protein: CASRGYTEAFF. Filled out from reference TRBV19 and TRBJ1-1, the complete variable domain reads DGGITQSPKYLFRKEGQNVTLSCEQNLNHDAMYWYRQDPGQGLRLIYYSQIVNDFQKGDIAEGYSVSREKKESFPLTVTSAQKNPTAFYLCASRGYTEAFFGQGTRLTVV.

This chain links TRBV7-2 with TRBJ1-2; tentative D call: TRBD1 (5 bases). Germline V CDR1 and CDR2: SGHTA, FQGNSA. The CDR3 has 19 residues. With 0 bases removed from V and 0 bases from J, the gap between germline ends came to 20 bases. CDR3 in amino acids: CASSLAWMQGKPSNYGYTF. CDR3 sequence (DNA): TGTGCCAGCAGCTTAGCGTGGATGCAGGGAAAACCATCTAACTATGGCTACACCTTC. Supplemented by reference TRBV7-2 and TRBJ1-2, the full variable domain reads GAGVSQSPSNKVTEKGKDVELRCDPISGHTALYWYRQSLGQGLEFLIYFQGNSAPDKSGLPSDRFSAERTGGSVSTLTIQRTQQEDSAVYLCASSLAWMQGKPSNYGYTFGSGTRLTVV.

The chain is built from TRBV19 and TRBJ2-5; 9 positions agree with TRBD1. Trimming took 4 bases from V and 5 from J; bases not matched to a gene: 8. CDR1 is LNHDA and CDR2 is SQIVND in the germline V gene (reference sequence). The CDR3 runs 15 residues. CDR3 region: CASSNFRDRVETQYF. As DNA, the CDR3 is TGTGCCAGTAGTAATTTCCGGGACAGGGTTGAGACCCAGTACTTC. The full variable domain, its missing parts supplied by reference TRBV19 and TRBJ2-5, is DGGITQSPKYLFRKEGQNVTLSCEQNLNHDAMYWYRQDPGQGLRLIYYSQIVNDFQKGDIAEGYSVSREKKESFPLTVTSAQKNPTAFYLCASSNFRDRVETQYFGPGTRLLVL.

Details on this clone: A read error may account for a junction end that differs from germline. The V call is TRBV15, the J call TRBJ2-7, with D tentatively TRBD1 (7 bases). Germline V gene lookup returns CDR1 LNHNV and CDR2 YYDKDF (reference sequence). This CDR3 has 14 amino acids. Here the CDR3 DNA reads TGTACCACCAGCAGAGGGGGGACAGAAGTCGAGCAGTACTTC. Protein: CTTSRGGTEVEQYF.

This chain joins TRBV7-2 and TRBJ1-5; D perhaps matches TRBD1 (5 bases). The V gene's germline CDR1 is SGHTA and CDR2 FQGNSA. The V and J ends lost 2 bases and 7 bases respectively, with 15 bases between them. This CDR3 comprises 15 residues. CDR3 DNA: TGTGCCAGCAGCTTATACTCCAGGGCAGGGCAGCCCCAGCATTTT. Amino acid sequence: CASSLYSRAGQPQHF.